The next 12 T cell receptor beta chains were all read from a single sample in a study of cytomegalovirus exposure and HLA in healthy donors. The PCR contained 60 Vbeta and 13 Jbeta primers. Only in-frame clones appear in the TCRdb table, and some are missing; sequencing was by immunoSEQ multiplex PCR. This sample has around 150,000 clones; 70% to 90% occur once, and the top ten carry 9.3%. Sequenced material: PBMCs. The source of these receptors is a man younger than 35 in good health and CMV-seropositive.

The rearrangement uses TRBV9 and TRBJ1-1, with 9 nucleotides matching TRBD1. The germline V gene encodes CDR1 SGDLS and CDR2 YYNGEE. The trim removed 4 bases at V and 6 bases at J, leaving 10 bases unmatched. CDR3 length: 15 amino acids. This CDR3 is CASSLRTGAGAEAFF. The DNA of the CDR3 is TGTGCCAGCAGCCTACGGACAGGGGCGGGGGCTGAAGCTTTCTTT.

The V gene is TRBV23-1, the J gene TRBJ2-4; tentative D call: TRBD1 (5 bases). TRBV23-1 is an ORF; its function is uncertain. The V gene lost 11 bases and the J gene lost 4 bases, with 12 bases spanning the gap. This CDR3 comprises 12 residues. CDR3 region: CAVFRTKNIQYF. CDR3 nucleotides: TGCGCCGTCTTTCGGACAAAAAACATTCAGTACTTC.

The chain has TRBV28 and TRBJ2-1, with 11 bases identical to TRBD2. Germline CDR1 MDHEN, CDR2 SYDVKM. Trimming removed 5 bases from V and 8 bases from J; junction bases left unmatched: 8. The length of the CDR3 is 15 residues. This CDR3 is CASSRSGGVLDEQFF. The CDR3 DNA reads TGTGCCAGCAGTCGTAGCGGGGGGGTTTTGGATGAGCAGTTCTTC. Complete variable domain (other parts from reference TRBV28 and TRBJ2-1): DVKVTQSSRYLVKRTGEKVFLECVQDMDHENMFWYRQDPGLGLRLIYFSYDVKMKEKGDIPEGYSVSREKKERFSLILESASTNQTSMYLCASSRSGGVLDEQFFGPGTRLTVL.

A word on this clone: Its ends do not fully match the called genes, so a read error is possible. This chain joins TRBV7-9 and TRBJ1-1; D is possibly TRBD1 (6 bases). Germline values: CDR1 SEHNR, CDR2 FQNEAQ (reference sequence). This CDR3 spans 12 amino acids. CDR3 coding DNA: TGTTCCAGCAGCTTAGGGGGAGCTGAAGCTTTCTTT. Amino acids: CSSSLGGAEAFF. Supplemented by reference TRBV7-9 and TRBJ1-1, the full variable domain reads DTGVSQNPRHKITKRGQNVTFRCDPISEHNRLYWYRQTLGQGPEFLTYFQNEAQLEKSRLLSDRFSAERPKGSFSTLEIQRTEQGDSAMYLCSSSLGGAEAFFGQGTRLTVV.

Regarding this clone: Because the CDR3 is missing its conserved closing phenylalanine or tryptophan, this is likely a read error. The chain employs TRBV5-1 and TRBJ1-6, with unresolved D. Trimming removed 0 bases at V and 9 bases at J, with 16 bases between. The CDR3 is 16 residues long. Looked up from germline, CDR1 is SGHRS and CDR2 is YFSETQ. CDR3 sequence reads: CASSLVASNLRSPLHS. CDR3 DNA: TGCGCCAGCAGCTTGGTCGCGAGTAATTTACGTTCACCCCTCCACTCT.

The gene calls are TRBV5-5 and TRBJ2-7; perhaps TRBD2 as D (6 bases). CDR1 SGHKS and CDR2 YYEKEE come from the germline V gene (reference sequence). This CDR3 is built from 15 residues. V lost 4 bases to trimming and J lost 4 bases, with 18 bases between them. This CDR3 is CASSLTGGYWYEQYF. The CDR3 DNA sequence: TGTGCCAGCAGCCTCACAGGAGGGTATTGGTACGAGCAGTACTTC.

The V gene is TRBV7-8, the J gene TRBJ2-5, with D tentatively TRBD2 (6 bases). CDR3 length equals 16 residues. From germline, CDR1 is SGHVS and CDR2 FQNEAQ. The ends were cut back, 2 bases at V and 2 bases at J, with 15 bases in the middle. The CDR3 is CASSLPSWGTQETQYF. The CDR3 bases are TGTGCCAGCAGCTTACCGAGCTGGGGGACTCAAGAGACCCAGTACTTC.

V gene TRBV7-2 combines with J gene TRBJ1-4, with 9 bases aligning to TRBD1. The CDR3 spans 14 residues. Germline V CDR1 and CDR2: SGHTA, FQGNSA. V shed 4 bases and J 8 bases; nucleotides not matched to a gene: 5. The CDR3 here is CASSYTGGEEKLFF. The CDR3 coding sequence is TGTGCCAGCAGCTACACAGGGGGCGAGGAAAAACTGTTTTTT.

The count of this clone is one. V gene TRBV25-1 combines with J gene TRBJ2-5, with TRBD2 as a possible D gene (6 bases). CDR1 and CDR2 (germline): MGHDK, SYGVNS. The CDR3 is made up of 14 amino acids. The ends were cut back, 4 bases at V and 5 bases at J, with 14 bases in the middle. The DNA of the CDR3 is TGTGCCAGCAGTGTAGCCAAGGGAGGCGAGACCCAGTACTTC. It codes for CASSVAKGGETQYF.

The chain carries TRBV7-2 and TRBJ2-3, with 7 nucleotides matching TRBD2. The CDR3 covers 18 residues. V shed 0 bases, J shed 2 bases, and the junction held 11 bases outside the gene matches. CDR1 and CDR2 from the germline V gene are SGHTA and FQGNSA. CDR3 in amino acids: CASSLARGRMTVTDTQYF. The CDR3 nucleotides read TGTGCCAGCAGCTTAGCGCGGGGGAGGATGACTGTCACAGATACGCAGTATTTT.

CDR3 in amino acids: CASSGRGSSYEQYF. CDR3 DNA sequence: TGTGCCAGCTCGGGTCGTGGGAGCTCCTACGAGCAGTACTTC. V and J are TRBV27 and TRBJ2-7; a possible D gene is TRBD2 (5 bases). This CDR3 has 14 amino acids. CDR1 is MNHEY, CDR2 SMNVEV, per germline (reference sequence). V lost 8 bases, J lost 0 bases, and 14 bases lay in between.

The J gene is TRBJ2-1, the V gene TRBV11-3; D is undetermined. This CDR3 contains 13 residues. From germline, CDR1 is SGHNT and CDR2 YENEEA. V lost 3 bases and J lost 3, with 6 bases in between. The CDR3 DNA is TGTGCCAGCAGCTTGGGCCTCTACAATGAGCAGTTCTTC. Translating gives CASSLGLYNEQFF.